This TCR beta chain was profiled in a study of cytomegalovirus exposure and HLA in healthy donors. As regards this clone: Its antigen is still unknown.

With 60 Vbeta and 13 Jbeta primers, the PCR was carried out. Sequencing used immunoSEQ multiplex PCR; TCRdb keeps in-frame clones, though not all of them. Of 160,000 or so clones listed, less than 80% are singletons. V lost 0 bases and J lost 4, with 13 bases in between. The germline gives CDR1 GTSNPN, CDR2 SVGIG (reference sequence). This CDR3 has 15 amino acids. Broader study findings: Later analysis suggested most CMV-associated TCR beta chains were HLA-restricted. Rare sequences made up most TCRs, while some public TCRs were found in many donors. Another analysis was done later, and it associated over 15,000 TCR beta sequences with HLA alleles at 0.05 false discovery rate.

This sequence was found in a man aged 35 to 55 in good health and CMV-seronegative. V gene TRBV30 combines with J gene TRBJ2-1, with a possible D match to TRBD1 (5 bases). Sequencing was done on a sample of PBMCs. The CDR3 DNA reads TGTGCCTGGAGTGTACAGGCAGCAGGTTACAATGAGCAGTTCTTC. Amino acids: CAWSVQAAGYNEQFF.